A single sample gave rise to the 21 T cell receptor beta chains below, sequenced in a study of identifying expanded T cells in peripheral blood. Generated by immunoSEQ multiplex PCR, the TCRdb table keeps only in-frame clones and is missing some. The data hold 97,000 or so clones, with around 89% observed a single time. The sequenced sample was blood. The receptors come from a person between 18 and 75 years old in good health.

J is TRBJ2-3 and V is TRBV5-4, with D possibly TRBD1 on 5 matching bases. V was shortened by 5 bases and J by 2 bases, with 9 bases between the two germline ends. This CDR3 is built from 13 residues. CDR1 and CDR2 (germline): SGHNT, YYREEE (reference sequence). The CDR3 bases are TGTGCCAGCAGTACACAGGTCACAGATACGCAGTATTTT. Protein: CASSTQVTDTQYF.

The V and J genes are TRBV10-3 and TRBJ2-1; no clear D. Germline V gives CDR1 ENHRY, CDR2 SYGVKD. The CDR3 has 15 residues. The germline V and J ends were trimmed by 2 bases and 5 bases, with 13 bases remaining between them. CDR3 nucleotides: TGTGCCATCAGTGAGGGCCCTGGCGGCCACAATGAGCAGTTCTTC. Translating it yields CAISEGPGGHNEQFF.

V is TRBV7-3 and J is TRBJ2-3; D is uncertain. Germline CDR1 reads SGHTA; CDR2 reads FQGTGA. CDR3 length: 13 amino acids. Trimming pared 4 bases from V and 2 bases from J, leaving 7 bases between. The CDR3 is CASSSPATDTQYF. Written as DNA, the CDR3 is TGTGCCAGCAGCTCTCCTGCCACAGATACGCAGTATTTT.

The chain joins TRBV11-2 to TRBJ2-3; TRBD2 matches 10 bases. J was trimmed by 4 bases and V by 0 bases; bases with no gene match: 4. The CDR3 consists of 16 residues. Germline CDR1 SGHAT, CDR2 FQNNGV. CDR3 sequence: CASSLEPSGSADTQYF. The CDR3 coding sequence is TGTGCCAGCAGCTTAGAACCTAGCGGGAGCGCAGATACGCAGTATTTT.

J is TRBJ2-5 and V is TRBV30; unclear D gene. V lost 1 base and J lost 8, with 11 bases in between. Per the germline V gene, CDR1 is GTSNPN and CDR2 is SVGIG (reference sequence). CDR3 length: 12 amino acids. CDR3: CAWSAGPSTQYF. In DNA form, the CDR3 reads TGTGCCTGGAGTGCAGGTCCAAGCACCCAGTACTTC.

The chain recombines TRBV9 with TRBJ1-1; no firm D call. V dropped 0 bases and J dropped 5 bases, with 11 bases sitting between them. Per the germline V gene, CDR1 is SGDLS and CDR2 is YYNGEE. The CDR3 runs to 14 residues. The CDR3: CASSVGSGRTEAFF. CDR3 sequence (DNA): TGTGCCAGCAGCGTAGGTAGCGGAAGGACTGAAGCTTTCTTT. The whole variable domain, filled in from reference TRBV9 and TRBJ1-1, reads DSGVTQTPKHLITATGQRVTLRCSPRSGDLSVYWYQQSLDQGLQFLIQYYNGEERAKGNILERFSAQQFPDLHSELNLSSLELGDSALYFCASSVGSGRTEAFFGQGTRLTVV.

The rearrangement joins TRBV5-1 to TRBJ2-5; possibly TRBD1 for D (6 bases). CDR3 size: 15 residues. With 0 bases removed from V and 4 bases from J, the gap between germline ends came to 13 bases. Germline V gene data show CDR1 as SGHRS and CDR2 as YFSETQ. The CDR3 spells CASSLGNRDGETQYF. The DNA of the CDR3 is TGCGCCAGCAGCTTGGGTAACAGGGATGGAGAGACCCAGTACTTC.

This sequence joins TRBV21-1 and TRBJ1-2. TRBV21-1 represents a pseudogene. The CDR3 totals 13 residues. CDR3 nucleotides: TGTGCCAGCAGCACACTCCTCTCCTATGGCTACACCTTC. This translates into CASSTLLSYGYTF.

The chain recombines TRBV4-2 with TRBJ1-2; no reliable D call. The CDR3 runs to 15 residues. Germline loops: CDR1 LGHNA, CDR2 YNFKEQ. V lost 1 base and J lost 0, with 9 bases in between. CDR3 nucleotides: TGTGCCAGCAGCCAAGTTTGGGCAGCTAACTATGGCTACACCTTC. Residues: CASSQVWAANYGYTF.

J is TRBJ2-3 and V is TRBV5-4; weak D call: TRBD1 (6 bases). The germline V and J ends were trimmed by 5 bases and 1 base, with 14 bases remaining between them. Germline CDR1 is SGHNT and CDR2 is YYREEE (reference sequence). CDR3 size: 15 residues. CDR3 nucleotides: TGTGCCAGCAGTATCCTAGGGGGAGGCACAGATACGCAGTATTTT. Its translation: CASSILGGGTDTQYF. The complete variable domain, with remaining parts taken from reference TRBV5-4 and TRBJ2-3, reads ETGVTQSPTHLIKTRGQQVTLRCSSQSGHNTVSWYQQALGQGPQFIFQYYREEENGRGNFPPRFSGLQFPNYSSELNVNALELDDSALYLCASSILGGGTDTQYFGPGTRLTVL.

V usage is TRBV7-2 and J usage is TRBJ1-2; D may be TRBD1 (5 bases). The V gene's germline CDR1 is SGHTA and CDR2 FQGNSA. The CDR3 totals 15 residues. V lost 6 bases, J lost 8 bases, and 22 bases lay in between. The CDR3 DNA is TGTGCCAGCAGTCTTCAGAATTCCCCCTGGGGGGGCTACACCTTC. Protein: CASSLQNSPWGGYTF.

CDR3 in DNA: TGTGCCAGCGTTCACGGGGGTCCGAGCTCTGGAAACACCATATATTTT. Translation: CASVHGGPSSGNTIYF. This rearrangement joins TRBV28 to TRBJ1-3, with D maybe TRBD1 (5 bases). Germline V CDR1 and CDR2: MDHEN, SYDVKM. The CDR3 spans 16 residues. Trimming removed 8 bases at V and 0 bases at J, with 17 bases between.

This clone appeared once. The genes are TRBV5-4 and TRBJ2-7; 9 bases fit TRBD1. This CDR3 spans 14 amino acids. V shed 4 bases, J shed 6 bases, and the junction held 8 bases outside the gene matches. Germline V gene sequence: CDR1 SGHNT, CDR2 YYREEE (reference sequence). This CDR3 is CASSPGTGISEQYF. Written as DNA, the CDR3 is TGTGCCAGCAGCCCCGGGACAGGGATAAGCGAGCAGTACTTC.

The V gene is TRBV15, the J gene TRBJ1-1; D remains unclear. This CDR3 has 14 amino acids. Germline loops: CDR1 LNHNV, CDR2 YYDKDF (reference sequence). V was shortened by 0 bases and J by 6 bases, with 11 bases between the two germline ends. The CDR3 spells CATSRDLGDAEAFF. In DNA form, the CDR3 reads TGTGCCACCAGCAGAGATTTGGGTGACGCTGAAGCTTTCTTT.

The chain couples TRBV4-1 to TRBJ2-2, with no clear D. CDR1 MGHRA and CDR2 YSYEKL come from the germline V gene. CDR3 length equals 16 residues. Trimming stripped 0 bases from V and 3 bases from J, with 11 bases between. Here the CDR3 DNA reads TGCGCCAGCAGCCAAGATCTGGTAGGATACACCGGGGAGCTGTTTTTT. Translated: CASSQDLVGYTGELFF.

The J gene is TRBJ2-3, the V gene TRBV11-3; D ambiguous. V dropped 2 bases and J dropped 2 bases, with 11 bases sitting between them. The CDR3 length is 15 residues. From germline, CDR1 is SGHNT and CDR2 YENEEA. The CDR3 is CASSLWSSPTDTQYF. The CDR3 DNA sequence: TGTGCCAGCAGCTTATGGTCCAGCCCCACAGATACGCAGTATTTT.

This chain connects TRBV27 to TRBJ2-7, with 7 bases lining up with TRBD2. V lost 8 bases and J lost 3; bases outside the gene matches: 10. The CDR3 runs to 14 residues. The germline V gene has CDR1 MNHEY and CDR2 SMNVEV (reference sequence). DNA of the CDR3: TGTGCCAGCTCTACGGCCCCGGGGGGCTACGAGCAGTACTTC. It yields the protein CASSTAPGGYEQYF.

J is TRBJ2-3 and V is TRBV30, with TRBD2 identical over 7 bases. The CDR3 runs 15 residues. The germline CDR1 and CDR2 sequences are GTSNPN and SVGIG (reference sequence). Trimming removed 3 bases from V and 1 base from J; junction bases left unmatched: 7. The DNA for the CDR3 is TGTGCCTGGAGCGTAGGGCTAGCGGGCACAGATACGCAGTATTTT. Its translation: CAWSVGLAGTDTQYF. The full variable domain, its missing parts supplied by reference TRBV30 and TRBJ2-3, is SQTIHQWPATLVQPVGSPLSLECTVEGTSNPNLYWYRQAAGRGLQLLFYSVGIGQISSEVPQNLSASRPQDRQFILSSKKLLLSDSGFYLCAWSVGLAGTDTQYFGPGTRLTVL.

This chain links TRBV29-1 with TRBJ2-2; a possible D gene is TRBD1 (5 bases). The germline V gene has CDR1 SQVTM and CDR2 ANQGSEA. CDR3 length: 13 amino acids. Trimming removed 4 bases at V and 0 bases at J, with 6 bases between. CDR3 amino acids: CSVVTANTGELFF. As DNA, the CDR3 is TGCAGCGTTGTGACAGCGAACACCGGGGAGCTGTTTTTT.

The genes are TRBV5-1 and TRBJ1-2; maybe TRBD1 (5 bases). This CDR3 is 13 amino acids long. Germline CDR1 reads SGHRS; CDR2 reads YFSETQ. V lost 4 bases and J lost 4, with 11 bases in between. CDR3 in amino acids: CASSPRDRYGYTF. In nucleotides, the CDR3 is TGCGCCAGCAGCCCGAGGGACCGCTATGGCTACACCTTC.

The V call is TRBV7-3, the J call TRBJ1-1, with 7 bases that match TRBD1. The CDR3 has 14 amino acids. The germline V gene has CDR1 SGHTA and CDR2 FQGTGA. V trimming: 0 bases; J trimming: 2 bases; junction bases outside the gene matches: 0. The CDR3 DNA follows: TGTGCCAGCAGCTTAACAGGGGGCAACACTGAAGCTTTCTTT. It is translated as CASSLTGGNTEAFF.